This T cell receptor beta chain was documented in a study of regulatory T cells in long-lasting Graves disease. This sample's time point: persistent/refractory GD, antithyroid drugs over 5 years with positive TRAb. From PBMCs, RNA was extracted and then used to make the TCR library. As to this clonotype: Its antigen remains unidentified.

J gave up 4 bases and V 6 bases, and 10 bases lay outside the gene matches. The germline V gene has CDR1 MDHEN and CDR2 SYDVKM. The CDR3 is made up of 15 amino acids. For TCR beta, libraries came from iRepertoire HTBI primers and Arm-PCR of CDR3 regions. MiXCR, run by TCRdb on the multiplex PCR reads, gives a single entry per CDR3 protein. Of 650,000 to 700,000 distinct CDR3 sequences in the sample, about 30% were seen once. Findings of the study overall: Under persistent disease, TRBV28, TRBJ1-2 and TRBJ2-5 were used preferentially.

Sequenced here: peripheral blood mononuclear cells (PBMCs), sampled when the disease was refractory, from a patient treated with antithyroid drugs. The chain recombines TRBV28 with TRBJ2-7; 9 positions agree with TRBD2. The sequence came from a female donor with Graves disease. CDR3 DNA sequence: TGTGCCAGCAGCCACCAGACTAGCGGAAAATACGAGCAGTACTTC. It translates to CASSHQTSGKYEQYF.